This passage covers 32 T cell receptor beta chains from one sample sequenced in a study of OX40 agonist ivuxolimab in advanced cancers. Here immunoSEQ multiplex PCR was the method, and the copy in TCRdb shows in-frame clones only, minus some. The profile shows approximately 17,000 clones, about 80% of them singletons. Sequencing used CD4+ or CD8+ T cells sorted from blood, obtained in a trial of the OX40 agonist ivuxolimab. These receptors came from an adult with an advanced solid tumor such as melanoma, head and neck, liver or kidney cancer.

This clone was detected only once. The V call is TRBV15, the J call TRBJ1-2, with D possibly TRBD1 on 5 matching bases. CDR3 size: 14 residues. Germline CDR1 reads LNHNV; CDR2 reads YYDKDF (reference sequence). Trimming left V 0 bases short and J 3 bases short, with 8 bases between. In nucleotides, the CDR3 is TGTGCCACCAGCAGAGATCGGGGGGACTATGGCTACACCTTC. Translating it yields CATSRDRGDYGYTF. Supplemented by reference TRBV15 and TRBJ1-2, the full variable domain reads DAMVIQNPRYQVTQFGKPVTLSCSQTLNHNVMYWYQQKSSQAPKLLFHYYDKDFNNEADTPDNFQSRRPNTSFCFLDIRSPGLGDTAMYLCATSRDRGDYGYTFGSGTRLTVV.

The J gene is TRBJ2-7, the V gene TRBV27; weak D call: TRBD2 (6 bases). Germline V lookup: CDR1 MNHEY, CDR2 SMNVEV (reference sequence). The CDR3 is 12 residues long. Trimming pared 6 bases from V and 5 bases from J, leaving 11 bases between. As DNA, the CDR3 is TGTGCCAGCAGAAGGTGGGGGGACGAGCAGTACTTC. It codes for CASRRWGDEQYF.

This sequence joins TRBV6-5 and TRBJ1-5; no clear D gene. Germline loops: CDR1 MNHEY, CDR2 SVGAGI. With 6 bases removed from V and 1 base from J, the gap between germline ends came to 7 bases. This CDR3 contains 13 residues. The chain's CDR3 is CASSLGSNQPQHF. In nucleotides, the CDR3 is TGTGCCAGCAGCCTTGGGAGCAATCAGCCCCAGCATTTT.

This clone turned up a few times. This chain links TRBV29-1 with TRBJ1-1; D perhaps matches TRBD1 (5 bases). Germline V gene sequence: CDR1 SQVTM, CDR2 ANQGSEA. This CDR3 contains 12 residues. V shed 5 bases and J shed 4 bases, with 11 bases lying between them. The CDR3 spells CSVLGEGTEAFF. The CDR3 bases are TGCAGCGTTTTGGGGGAGGGCACTGAAGCTTTCTTT.

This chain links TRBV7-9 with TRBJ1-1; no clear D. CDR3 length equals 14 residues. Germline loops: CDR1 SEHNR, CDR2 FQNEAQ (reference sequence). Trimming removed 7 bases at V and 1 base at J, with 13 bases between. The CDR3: CASTPATANTEAFF. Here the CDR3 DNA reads TGTGCCAGCACCCCCGCGACGGCGAACACTGAAGCTTTCTTT. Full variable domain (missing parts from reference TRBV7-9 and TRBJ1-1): DTGVSQNPRHKITKRGQNVTFRCDPISEHNRLYWYRQTLGQGPEFLTYFQNEAQLEKSRLLSDRFSAERPKGSFSTLEIQRTEQGDSAMYLCASTPATANTEAFFGQGTRLTVV.

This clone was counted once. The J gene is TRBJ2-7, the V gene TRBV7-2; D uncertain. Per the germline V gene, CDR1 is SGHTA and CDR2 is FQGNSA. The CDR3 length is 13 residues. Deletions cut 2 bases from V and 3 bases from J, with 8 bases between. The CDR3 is CASSLRSVYEQYF. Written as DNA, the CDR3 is TGTGCCAGCAGCTTAAGGTCAGTCTACGAGCAGTACTTC.

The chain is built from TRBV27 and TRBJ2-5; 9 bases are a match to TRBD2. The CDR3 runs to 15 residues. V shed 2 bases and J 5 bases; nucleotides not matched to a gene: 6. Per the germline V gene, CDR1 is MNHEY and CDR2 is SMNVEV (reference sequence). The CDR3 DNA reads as TGTGCCAGCAGTTTACACTCCAGCGGGGGGGAGACCCAGTACTTC. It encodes CASSLHSSGGETQYF.

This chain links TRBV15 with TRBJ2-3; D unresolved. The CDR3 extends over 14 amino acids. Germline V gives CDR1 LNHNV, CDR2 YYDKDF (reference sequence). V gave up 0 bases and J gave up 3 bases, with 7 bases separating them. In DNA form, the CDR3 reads TGTGCCACCAGCAGAGATGACGGGACAGATACGCAGTATTTT. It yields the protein CATSRDDGTDTQYF.

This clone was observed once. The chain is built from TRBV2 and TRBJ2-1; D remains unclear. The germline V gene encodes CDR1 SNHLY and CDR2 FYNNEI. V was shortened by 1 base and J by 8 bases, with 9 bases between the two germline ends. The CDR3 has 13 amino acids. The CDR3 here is CASSEDVVDEQFF. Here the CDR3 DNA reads TGTGCCAGCAGTGAAGATGTAGTTGATGAGCAGTTCTTC.

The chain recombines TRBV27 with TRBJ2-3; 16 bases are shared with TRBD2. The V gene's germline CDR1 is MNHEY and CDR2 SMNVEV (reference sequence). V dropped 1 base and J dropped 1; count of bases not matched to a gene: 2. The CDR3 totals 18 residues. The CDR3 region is CASSLLGLAGGGTDTQYF. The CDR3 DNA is TGTGCCAGCAGTTTATTGGGACTAGCGGGGGGGGGCACAGATACGCAGTATTTT.

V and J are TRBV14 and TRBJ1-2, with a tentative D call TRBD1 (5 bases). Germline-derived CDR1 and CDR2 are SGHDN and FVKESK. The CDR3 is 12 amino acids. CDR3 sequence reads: CESGASNYGYTF. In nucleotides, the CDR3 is TGTGAAAGTGGGGCGTCGAACTATGGCTACACCTTC.

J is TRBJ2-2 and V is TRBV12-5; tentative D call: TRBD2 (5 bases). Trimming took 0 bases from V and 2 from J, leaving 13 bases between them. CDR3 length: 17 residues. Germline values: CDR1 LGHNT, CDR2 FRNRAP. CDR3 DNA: TGTGCTAGTGGTTTGGTACCCTCGGGAACTAACACCGGGGAGCTGTTTTTT. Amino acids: CASGLVPSGTNTGELFF.

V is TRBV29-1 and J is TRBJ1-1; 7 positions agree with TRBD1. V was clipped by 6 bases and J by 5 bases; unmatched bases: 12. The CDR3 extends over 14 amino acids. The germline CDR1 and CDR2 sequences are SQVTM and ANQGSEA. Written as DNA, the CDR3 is TGCAGCGTCGACGGCCAGGGGGTGGGGACTGAAGCTTTCTTT. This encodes CSVDGQGVGTEAFF.

CDR3 in amino acids: CASSDLMMGPRNQPQHF. The DNA for the CDR3 is TGTGCCAGCAGTGACCTAATGATGGGACCGAGAAATCAGCCCCAGCATTTT. J is TRBJ1-5 and V is TRBV2; D might be TRBD1 (5 bases). The CDR3 has 17 amino acids. Germline lookup yields CDR1 SNHLY and CDR2 FYNNEI. The V end was cut by 3 bases, the J end by 4 bases, with 19 bases between.

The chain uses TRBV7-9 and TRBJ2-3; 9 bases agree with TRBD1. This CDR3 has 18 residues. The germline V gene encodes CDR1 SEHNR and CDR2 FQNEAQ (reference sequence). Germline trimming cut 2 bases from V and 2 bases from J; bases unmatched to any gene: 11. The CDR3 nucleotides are TGTGCCAGCAGCTTACCTTTTTCCGGGACAGGGACCACAGATACGCAGTATTTT. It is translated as CASSLPFSGTGTTDTQYF.

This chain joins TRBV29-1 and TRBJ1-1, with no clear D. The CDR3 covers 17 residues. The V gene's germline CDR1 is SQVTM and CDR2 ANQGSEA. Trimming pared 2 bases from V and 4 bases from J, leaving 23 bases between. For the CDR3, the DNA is TGCAGCGTTGAAACCCTCCATCGCCCCGAGGTGATCACTGAAGCTTTCTTT. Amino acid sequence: CSVETLHRPEVITEAFF.

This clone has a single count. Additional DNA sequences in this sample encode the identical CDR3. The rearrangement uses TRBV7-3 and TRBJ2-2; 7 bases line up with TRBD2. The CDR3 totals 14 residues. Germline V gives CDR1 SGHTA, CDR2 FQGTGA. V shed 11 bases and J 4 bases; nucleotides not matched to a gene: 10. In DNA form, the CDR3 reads TGTGCCTGTGGATCGGGGGGTGGCACCGGGGAGCTGTTTTTT. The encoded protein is CACGSGGGTGELFF.

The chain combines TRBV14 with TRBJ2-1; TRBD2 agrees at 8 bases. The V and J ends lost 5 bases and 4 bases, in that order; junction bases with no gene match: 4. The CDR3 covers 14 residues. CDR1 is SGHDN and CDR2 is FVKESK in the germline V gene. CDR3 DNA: TGTGCCAGCAGCGGACTAGCAGTATACAATGAGCAGTTCTTC. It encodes CASSGLAVYNEQFF.

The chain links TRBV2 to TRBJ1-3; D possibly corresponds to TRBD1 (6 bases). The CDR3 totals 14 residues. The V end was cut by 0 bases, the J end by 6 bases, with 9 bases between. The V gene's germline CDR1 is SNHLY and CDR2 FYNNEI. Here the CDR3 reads CASSEAGHKNTIYF. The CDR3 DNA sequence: TGTGCCAGCAGTGAAGCGGGACATAAAAACACCATATATTTT.

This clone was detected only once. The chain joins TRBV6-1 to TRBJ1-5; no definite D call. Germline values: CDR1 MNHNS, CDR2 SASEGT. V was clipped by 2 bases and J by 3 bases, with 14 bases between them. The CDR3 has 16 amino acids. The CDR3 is CASSEFSTVDNQPQHF. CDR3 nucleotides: TGTGCCAGCAGTGAATTCAGTACGGTGGACAATCAGCCCCAGCATTTT.

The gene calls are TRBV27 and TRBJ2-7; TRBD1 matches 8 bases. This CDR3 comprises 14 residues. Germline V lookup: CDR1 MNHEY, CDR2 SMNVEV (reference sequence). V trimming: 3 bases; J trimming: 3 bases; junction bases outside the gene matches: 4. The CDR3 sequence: CASSFGTGSYEQYF. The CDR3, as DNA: TGTGCCAGCAGTTTCGGGACAGGTAGCTACGAGCAGTACTTC.

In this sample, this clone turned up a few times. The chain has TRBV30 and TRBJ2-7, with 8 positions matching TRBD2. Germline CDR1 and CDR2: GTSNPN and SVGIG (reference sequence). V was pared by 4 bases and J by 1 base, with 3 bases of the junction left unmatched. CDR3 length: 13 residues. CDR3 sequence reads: CAWTLAESYEQYF. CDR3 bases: TGTGCCTGGACACTAGCGGAATCCTACGAGCAGTACTTC.

The DNA for the CDR3 is TGTGCCAGCAAGTCGGCCAGAGCCTACGAGCAGTACTTC. This translates into CASKSARAYEQYF. The chain combines TRBV5-5 with TRBJ2-7, with D unresolved. The germline V gene has CDR1 SGHKS and CDR2 YYEKEE (reference sequence). The V gene lost 6 bases and the J gene lost 2 bases, with 12 bases spanning the gap. The CDR3 has 13 residues.

CDR3 nucleotide sequence: TGTGCCAGCAGGGTGTTTGGCTACACTTTCTCTGAGACCCAGTACTTC. This translates into CASRVFGYTFSETQYF. The V call is TRBV21-1, the J call TRBJ2-5. TRBV21-1 counts as a pseudogene. CDR3 size: 16 residues.

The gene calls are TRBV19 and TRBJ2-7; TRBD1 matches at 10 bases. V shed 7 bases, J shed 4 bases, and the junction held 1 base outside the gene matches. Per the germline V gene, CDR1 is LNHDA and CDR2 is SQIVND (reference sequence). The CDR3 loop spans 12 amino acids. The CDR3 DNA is TGTGCCAGTATGGGACAGGGGTACGAGCAGTACTTC. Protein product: CASMGQGYEQYF.

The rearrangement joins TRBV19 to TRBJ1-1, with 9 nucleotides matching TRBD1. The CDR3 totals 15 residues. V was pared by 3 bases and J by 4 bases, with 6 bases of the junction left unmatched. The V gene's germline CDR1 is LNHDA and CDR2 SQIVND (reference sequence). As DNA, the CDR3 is TGTGCCAGTAGTATCACGGGGACAGGGTCCACTGAAGCTTTCTTT. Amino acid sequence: CASSITGTGSTEAFF.

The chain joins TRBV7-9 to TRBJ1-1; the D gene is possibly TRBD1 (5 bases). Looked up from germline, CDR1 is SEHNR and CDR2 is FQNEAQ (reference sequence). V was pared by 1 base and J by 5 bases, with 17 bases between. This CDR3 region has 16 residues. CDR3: CASSLEVQREGTEAFF. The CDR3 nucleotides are TGTGCCAGCAGCTTAGAGGTGCAACGGGAGGGGACTGAAGCTTTCTTT.

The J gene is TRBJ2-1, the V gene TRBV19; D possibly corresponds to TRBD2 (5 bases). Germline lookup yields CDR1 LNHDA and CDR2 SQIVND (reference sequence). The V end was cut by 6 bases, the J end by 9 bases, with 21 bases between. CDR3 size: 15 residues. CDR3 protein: CASSSGFSPAVEQFF. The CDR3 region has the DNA TGTGCCAGTAGCTCGGGGTTCTCCCCAGCGGTTGAGCAGTTCTTC.

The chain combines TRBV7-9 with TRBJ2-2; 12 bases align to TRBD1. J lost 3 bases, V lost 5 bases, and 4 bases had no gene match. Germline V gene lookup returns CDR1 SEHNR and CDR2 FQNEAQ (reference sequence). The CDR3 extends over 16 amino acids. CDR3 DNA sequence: TGTGCCAGCAGCCCGGGACAGGGGGCGCACACCGGGGAGCTGTTTTTT. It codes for CASSPGQGAHTGELFF. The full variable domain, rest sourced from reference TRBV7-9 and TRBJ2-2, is DTGVSQNPRHKITKRGQNVTFRCDPISEHNRLYWYRQTLGQGPEFLTYFQNEAQLEKSRLLSDRFSAERPKGSFSTLEIQRTEQGDSAMYLCASSPGQGAHTGELFFGEGSRLTVL.

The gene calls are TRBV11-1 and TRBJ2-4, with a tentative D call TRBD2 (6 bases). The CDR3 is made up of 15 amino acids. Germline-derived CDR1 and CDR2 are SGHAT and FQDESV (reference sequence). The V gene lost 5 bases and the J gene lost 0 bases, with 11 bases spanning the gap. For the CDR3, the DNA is TGTGCCAGCAGCGGCGGGACTCTAGCCAAAAACATTCAGTACTTC. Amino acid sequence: CASSGGTLAKNIQYF.

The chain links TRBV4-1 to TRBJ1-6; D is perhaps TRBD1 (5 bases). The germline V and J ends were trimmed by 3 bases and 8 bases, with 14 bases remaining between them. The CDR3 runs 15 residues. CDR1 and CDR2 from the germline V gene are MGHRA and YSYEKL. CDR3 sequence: CASSHTGSGHSPLHF. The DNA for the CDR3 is TGCGCCAGCAGCCATACAGGTTCCGGGCATTCACCCCTCCACTTT.

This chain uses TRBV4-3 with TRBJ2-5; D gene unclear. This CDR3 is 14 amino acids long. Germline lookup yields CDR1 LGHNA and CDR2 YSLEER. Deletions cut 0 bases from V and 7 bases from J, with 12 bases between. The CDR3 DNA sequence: TGCGCCAGCAGCCAAGATATCAGTTCTGGGACCCAGTACTTC. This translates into CASSQDISSGTQYF.